Presented here are 13 T cell receptor beta chains from one specimen sequenced in a study of blood T cell repertoires in COVID-19. The assay was immunoSEQ multiplex PCR, and TCRdb's table has in-frame clones only and misses some. This repertoire shows some 220,000 clones, about 83% found once; its top ten account for roughly 5%. Source material: peripheral blood. The source is a human donor in a cohort sampled during active COVID-19.

The chain uses TRBV29-1 and TRBJ1-2; D remains ambiguous. The CDR3 runs to 12 residues. The ends were cut back, 6 bases at V and 7 bases at J, with 15 bases in the middle. CDR1 is SQVTM and CDR2 is ANQGSEA in the germline V gene. The chain's CDR3 is CSVLLERTGYTF. DNA of the CDR3: TGCAGCGTCCTACTGGAGCGGACTGGCTACACCTTC.

This chain joins TRBV12-5 and TRBJ1-1; a possible D gene is TRBD1 (5 bases). Per germline, CDR1 LGHNT and CDR2 FRNRAP. This CDR3 region has 11 residues. Trimming took off 1 base at V and 8 bases at J, with 5 bases between the two ends. The CDR3 protein is CASGLDREAFF. DNA for the CDR3: TGTGCTAGTGGTTTGGACAGGGAAGCTTTCTTT.

The V gene is TRBV5-1, the J gene TRBJ1-1; maybe TRBD1 (6 bases). This CDR3 comprises 14 residues. CDR1 is SGHRS and CDR2 is YFSETQ in the germline V gene. Trimming stripped 0 bases from V and 2 bases from J, with 8 bases between. Written as DNA, the CDR3 is TGCGCCAGCAGCTTGGGAGGGGGAAACACTGAAGCTTTCTTT. Its protein is CASSLGGGNTEAFF.

V gene TRBV27 combines with J gene TRBJ2-5; 11 bases are a match to TRBD2. This CDR3 has 16 amino acids. With V trimmed by 2 bases and J by 5 bases, 7 bases remained unmatched. CDR1 MNHEY and CDR2 SMNVEV come from the germline V gene (reference sequence). The DNA for the CDR3 is TGTGCCAGCAGTTTAGAGGGGACTAGCGGTCGCGAGACCCAGTACTTC. It translates to CASSLEGTSGRETQYF.

This clone was picked up one time. The genes are TRBV15 and TRBJ1-5; TRBD1 aligns across 10 bases. The CDR3 covers 16 residues. In germline, CDR1 is LNHNV, CDR2 YYDKDF (reference sequence). Trimming removed 5 bases from V and 3 bases from J; junction bases left unmatched: 7. The CDR3 loop reads CATSGKDRGSNQPQHF. The CDR3 DNA is TGTGCCACCAGCGGAAAGGACAGGGGGTCCAATCAGCCCCAGCATTTT.

A single count supports this clone. This rearrangement joins TRBV27 to TRBJ2-5, with 8 bases aligning to TRBD2. The CDR3 spans 13 residues. J gave up 7 bases and V 6 bases, and 7 bases lay outside the gene matches. Germline CDR1 MNHEY, CDR2 SMNVEV (reference sequence). The CDR3 nucleotides read TGTGCCAGCAGGTCCGGGGGGGAGGGGACCCAGTACTTC. It yields the protein CASRSGGEGTQYF.

CDR3 DNA sequence: TGTGCCAGCAGTTACGACAGTAGCAATCAGCCCCAGCATTTT. Translation gives CASSYDSSNQPQHF. The gene calls are TRBV6-2 or TRBV6-3 and TRBJ1-5; TRBD1 might be the D (5 bases). V lost 2 bases and J 0 bases, leaving 5 bases between the germline ends. In germline, CDR1 is MNHEY, CDR2 SVGEGT. This CDR3 spans 14 amino acids.

This rearrangement joins TRBV9 to TRBJ2-2; 7 bases are a match to TRBD2. The germline V gene has CDR1 SGDLS and CDR2 YYNGEE. This CDR3 has 15 residues. Trimming cost V 4 bases and J 7 bases; bases outside gene matches: 10. CDR3 nucleotide sequence: TGTGCCAGCAGCCCCGCAGCGGGGTCGGGCGGGGAGCTGTTTTTT. Encoded protein: CASSPAAGSGGELFF.

This clone was detected only once. The chain links TRBV28 to TRBJ1-1; D is uncertain. Trimming took 8 bases from V and 0 from J, leaving 13 bases between them. The CDR3 loop spans 14 amino acids. Germline V gene lookup returns CDR1 MDHEN and CDR2 SYDVKM. In DNA form, the CDR3 reads TGTGCCAGCCCCCCGTCTTCGGTGAACACTGAAGCTTTCTTT. This translates into CASPPSSVNTEAFF.

The chain carries TRBV16 and TRBJ1-2; perhaps TRBD1 as D (6 bases). Germline values: CDR1 KGHSY, CDR2 FQNENV. Trimming took 2 bases from V and 0 from J, leaving 7 bases between them. The CDR3 extends over 14 amino acids. Here the CDR3 reads CASSQQGSNYGYTF. DNA of the CDR3: TGTGCCAGCAGCCAACAGGGGTCTAACTATGGCTACACCTTC.

This chain uses TRBV28 with TRBJ1-6; 8 bases align to TRBD1. Trimming took 4 bases from V and 7 from J; bases not matched to a gene: 9. CDR1 is MDHEN, CDR2 SYDVKM, per germline. CDR3 size: 16 residues. CDR3 sequence (DNA): TGTGCCAGCAGTTCCCACGGACAGGGTATGAATTCACCCCTCCACTTT. Encoded protein: CASSSHGQGMNSPLHF.

As DNA, the CDR3 is TGCGCCAGCAGCACAGGCGCTAGCAATCAGCCCCAGCATTTT. It is translated as CASSTGASNQPQHF. The chain carries TRBV5-1 and TRBJ1-5; a possible D gene is TRBD1 (5 bases). Germline V gene lookup returns CDR1 SGHRS and CDR2 YFSETQ. This CDR3 is 14 amino acids long. With 4 bases removed from V and 0 bases from J, the gap between germline ends came to 8 bases.

The genes are TRBV4-2 and TRBJ2-1; TRBD1 aligns across 10 bases. Looked up from germline, CDR1 is LGHNA and CDR2 is YNFKEQ. The CDR3 sequence is 18 residues long. V was clipped by 2 bases and J by 7 bases; unmatched bases: 14. The CDR3 protein is CASSQIGLQGTGENEQFF. The CDR3 DNA reads TGTGCCAGCAGCCAAATTGGCCTACAAGGGACAGGGGAAAATGAGCAGTTCTTC.